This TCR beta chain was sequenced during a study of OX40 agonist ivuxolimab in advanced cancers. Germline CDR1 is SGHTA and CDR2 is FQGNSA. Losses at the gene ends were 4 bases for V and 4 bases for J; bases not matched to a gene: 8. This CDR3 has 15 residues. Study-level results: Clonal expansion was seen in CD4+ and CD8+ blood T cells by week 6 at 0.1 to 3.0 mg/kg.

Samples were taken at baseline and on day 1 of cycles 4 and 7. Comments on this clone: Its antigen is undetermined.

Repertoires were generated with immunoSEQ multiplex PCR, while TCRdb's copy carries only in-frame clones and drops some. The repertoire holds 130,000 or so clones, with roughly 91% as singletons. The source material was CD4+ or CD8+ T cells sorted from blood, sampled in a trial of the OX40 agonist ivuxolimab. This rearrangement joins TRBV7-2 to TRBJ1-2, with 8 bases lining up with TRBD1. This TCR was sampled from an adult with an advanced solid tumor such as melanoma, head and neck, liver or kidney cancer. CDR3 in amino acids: CASSSGTGVSYGYTF. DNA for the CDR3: TGTGCCAGCAGCTCCGGGACAGGAGTATCCTATGGCTACACCTTC.